The 26 T cell receptor beta chains reported below all come from one sample, sequenced in a study of a mutant IDH1 vaccine in newly diagnosed glioma. These receptors have no known antigen. The method was immunoSEQ multiplex PCR; TCRdb's version includes in-frame clones alone and lacks a portion of them. The profile covers 45,000 to 55,000 clones, with 70% to 80% appearing a single time and 9.5% to 15% taken by the ten largest. The sample's time point: week 35, safety follow-up. Topical imiquimod accompanied each vaccine dose, which consisted of 300 ug of mutant IDH1 20-mer peptide. Specimen: PBMCs, collected from a glioma patient whose treatment included an IDH1 peptide vaccine. The source is a man in his forties with glioma.

This clone was seen more than once but under ten times. This chain's CDR3 is CASSIAGTGNYGYTF. DNA for the CDR3: TGTGCCAGCAGTATAGCCGGGACAGGGAACTATGGCTACACCTTC. The chain uses TRBV6-5 and TRBJ1-2; 9 nucleotides line up with TRBD1. With 5 bases clipped from V and 2 bases from J, the junction kept 6 bases outside the gene matches. The CDR3 is 15 amino acids. Germline assignment: CDR1 MNHEY and CDR2 SVGAGI.

The chain combines TRBV19 with TRBJ1-4, with TRBD1 as a possible D gene (5 bases). V lost 6 bases, J lost 6 bases, and 14 bases lay in between. This CDR3 region has 14 residues. CDR1 and CDR2 from the germline V gene are LNHDA and SQIVND (reference sequence). The CDR3 nucleotides read TGTGCCAGTAGGAGACGGGGACTGTATGAAAAACTGTTTTTT. It translates to CASRRRGLYEKLFF.

This chain uses TRBV19 with TRBJ2-7; TRBD2 agrees at 8 bases. Germline assignment: CDR1 LNHDA and CDR2 SQIVND (reference sequence). CDR3 length: 17 residues. The V segment lost 5 bases and the J segment 4 bases; nucleotides outside the gene matches: 16. For the CDR3, the DNA is TGTGCCAGTAGTCTCCCTTGGCGGGAGGCCAGCGTGTACGAGCAGTACTTC. Encoded protein: CASSLPWREASVYEQYF.

The chain has TRBV21-1 and TRBJ1-5; the table's D call of TRBD1 was not tested on the DNA. TRBV21-1 represents a pseudogene. The CDR3 is made up of 13 amino acids. The CDR3 region has the DNA TGTGCCAGCAGCAATGTCCTGGGCCAGCCCCAGCATTTT. It yields the protein CASSNVLGQPQHF.

This clone was found a few times. CDR3 nucleotide sequence: TGTGCCAGCAGCGAAACTGGAGGGGGCGGAGGGGCTGAAGCTTTCTTT. Translated, it gives CASSETGGGGGAEAFF. The V gene is TRBV6-1, the J gene TRBJ1-1; 7 bases align to TRBD1. The CDR3 contains 16 residues. Germline lookup yields CDR1 MNHNS and CDR2 SASEGT. With 6 bases clipped from V and 6 bases from J, the junction kept 16 bases outside the gene matches.

This clone was seen once. The rearrangement uses TRBV5-1 and TRBJ2-1, with 7 bases aligning to TRBD1. Unmatched junction bases numbered 7, after V lost 5 bases and J lost 5 bases. The CDR3 runs 14 residues. CDR1 is SGHRS and CDR2 is YFSETQ in the germline V gene. The CDR3 is CASSSRTGHNEQFF. The CDR3 bases are TGCGCCAGCAGTTCCCGGACAGGCCACAATGAGCAGTTCTTC.

This chain links TRBV5-6 with TRBJ1-4, with D perhaps matching TRBD1 (5 bases). The CDR3 is made up of 14 amino acids. V lost 4 bases and J lost 8, with 15 bases in between. Germline CDR1 and CDR2: SGHDT and YYEEEE. The CDR3 region is CASSPFGAAEKLFF. CDR3 coding DNA: TGTGCCAGCAGCCCCTTCGGGGCCGCGGAAAAACTGTTTTTT.

This clone was seen a single time. The gene calls are TRBV5-4 and TRBJ2-3; 10 positions agree with TRBD1. The CDR3 covers 15 residues. Germline V gives CDR1 SGHNT, CDR2 YYREEE (reference sequence). The trim removed 4 bases at V and 5 bases at J, leaving 7 bases unmatched. Written as DNA, the CDR3 is TGTGCCAGCAGCCGGACAGGGGGTGGGATAGATACGCAGTATTTT. Encoded protein: CASSRTGGGIDTQYF.

The CDR3 DNA sequence: TGTGCCAGCCAAGAAGCGGGAGGGGGAGAGACCCAGTACTTC. It translates to CASQEAGGGETQYF. The V and J genes are TRBV11-3 and TRBJ2-5; TRBD2 matches at 10 bases. V lost 8 bases, J lost 4 bases, and 7 bases stayed unmatched. Germline V gene sequence: CDR1 SGHNT, CDR2 YENEEA. The CDR3 has 14 amino acids.

The chain carries TRBV12-5 and TRBJ2-1, with 8 bases fitting TRBD2. Germline CDR1 reads LGHNT; CDR2 reads FRNRAP. V gave up 6 bases and J gave up 9 bases; unmatched junction bases: 19. CDR3 length: 17 amino acids. This CDR3 is CASGPRQVALADSEQFF. Written as DNA, the CDR3 is TGTGCTAGTGGGCCTCGACAGGTTGCACTAGCGGATAGTGAGCAGTTCTTC. Full variable domain (missing parts from reference TRBV12-5 and TRBJ2-1): DARVTQTPRHKVTEMGQEVTMRCQPILGHNTVFWYRQTMMQGLELLAYFRNRAPLDDSGMPKDRFSAEMPDATLATLKIQPSEPRDSAVYFCASGPRQVALADSEQFFGPGTRLTVL.

Concerning this clone: The junction shows a germline mismatch at one end, possibly a read error. V usage is TRBV6-1 and J usage is TRBJ2-5; TRBD2 matches 14 bases. The CDR3 is 14 amino acids. The germline V gene has CDR1 MNHNS and CDR2 SASEGT. The CDR3 reads CASSVGTSGSSLHF. The CDR3 DNA is TGTGCCAGCAGCGTTGGGACTAGCGGGAGCTCCCTTCACTTC.

Only a few counts were recorded for this clone. This chain uses TRBV7-2 with TRBJ1-1; the D is unclear. This CDR3 comprises 14 residues. Trimming pared 2 bases from V and 3 bases from J, leaving 10 bases between. Germline assignment: CDR1 SGHTA and CDR2 FQGNSA. The CDR3 DNA reads as TGTGCCAGCAGCTTATTCGGGAAGGACACTGAAGCTTTCTTT. Translating gives CASSLFGKDTEAFF.

This clone was counted only a few times. V gene TRBV12-5 combines with J gene TRBJ2-1; D is unclear. Germline V gene data show CDR1 as LGHNT and CDR2 as FRNRAP. The CDR3 has 15 residues. V was cut by 3 bases and J by 1 base, with 10 bases left in between. The CDR3 nucleotides are TGTGCTAGTGGTTTAGTCCTTGCGTCCTACAATGAGCAGTTCTTC. It is translated as CASGLVLASYNEQFF.

Only a few counts were recorded for this clone. The chain carries TRBV25-1 and TRBJ2-7; D ambiguous. Trimming cost V 3 bases and J 6 bases, with 6 bases left between them. This CDR3 is 11 amino acids long. Germline V gene sequence: CDR1 MGHDK, CDR2 SYGVNS. The CDR3 sequence: CASSESGEQYF. Here the CDR3 DNA reads TGTGCCAGCAGTGAGTCTGGCGAGCAGTACTTC.

Only one count was recorded for this clone. The chain employs TRBV5-1 and TRBJ2-3, with D possibly matching TRBD1 (5 bases). V lost 0 bases to trimming and J lost 2 bases, with 22 bases between them. The germline V gene has CDR1 SGHRS and CDR2 YFSETQ. The CDR3 has 19 amino acids. CDR3 sequence: CASSLASGAVRRPTDTQYF. CDR3 in DNA: TGCGCCAGCAGCTTGGCCAGTGGGGCCGTCCGGCGGCCCACAGATACGCAGTATTTT.

This clone was recorded once. The chain carries TRBV6-1 and TRBJ1-2; weak D call: TRBD1 (6 bases). CDR3 size: 14 residues. V was shortened by 1 base and J by 4 bases, with 10 bases between the two germline ends. Germline V lookup: CDR1 MNHNS, CDR2 SASEGT. CDR3 bases: TGTGCCAGCAGTGAAGTGGCAGGGGTCTATGGCTACACCTTC. It translates to CASSEVAGVYGYTF.

The sample holds a few counts of this clone. This rearrangement joins TRBV7-9 to TRBJ1-1; unclear D gene. V was shortened by 7 bases and J by 4 bases, with 28 bases between the two germline ends. Germline lookup yields CDR1 SEHNR and CDR2 FQNEAQ (reference sequence). This CDR3 spans 18 amino acids. The chain's CDR3 is CASNPTTRADRGSTEAFF. The CDR3 coding sequence is TGTGCCAGCAACCCGACGACCCGAGCAGACCGAGGGAGCACTGAAGCTTTCTTT.

This clone was observed once. V usage is TRBV19 and J usage is TRBJ2-2; D unresolved. The CDR3 spans 12 residues. V lost 7 bases and J lost 5, with 8 bases in between. CDR1 and CDR2 from the germline V gene are LNHDA and SQIVND (reference sequence). The CDR3 DNA sequence: TGTGCCAGTATCCGTGAGACCGGGGAGCTGTTTTTT. It yields the protein CASIRETGELFF.

The chain uses TRBV7-8 and TRBJ2-1; TRBD2 matches 14 bases. Germline V gene data show CDR1 as SGHVS and CDR2 as FQNEAQ. Losses at the gene ends were 2 bases for V and 7 bases for J; bases not matched to a gene: 10. The CDR3 has 18 residues. This chain's CDR3 is CASSLLRLAGGPGNEQFF. In nucleotides, the CDR3 is TGTGCCAGCAGCTTACTGAGACTAGCGGGAGGGCCGGGGAATGAGCAGTTCTTC.

Comments on this clone: A read error may produce the germline difference seen at one junction end. The V gene is TRBV15, the J gene TRBJ2-1; 8 bases match TRBD1. From germline, CDR1 is LNHNV and CDR2 YYDKDF (reference sequence). This CDR3 region has 15 residues. The CDR3 DNA sequence: TGTGCCACCAGCGGACAGGGAAGGGGCGACAATGAGCAATTCTTC. Encoded protein: CATSGQGRGDNEQFF. Combining the CDR3 with reference TRBV15 and TRBJ2-1 gives the whole variable domain DAMVIQNPRYQVTQFGKPVTLSCSQTLNHNVMYWYQQKSSQAPKLLFHYYDKDFNNEADTPDNFQSRRPNTSFCFLDIRSPGLGDTAMYLCATSGQGRGDNEQFFGPGTRLTVL.

This clone was detected only a few times. The genes are TRBV14 and TRBJ1-2; D may be TRBD1 (6 bases). Looked up from germline, CDR1 is SGHDN and CDR2 is FVKESK. This CDR3 has 15 residues. V lost 4 bases, J lost 8 bases, and 20 bases lay in between. The CDR3 coding sequence is TGTGCCAGCAGCCCGCCCGGGGGCGGACTAAGGGGCTACACCTTC. It translates to CASSPPGGGLRGYTF.

This sequence joins TRBV5-1 and TRBJ2-1; 13 nucleotides line up with TRBD2. CDR3 length: 15 residues. CDR1 is SGHRS, CDR2 YFSETQ, per germline. V lost 3 bases and J lost 7; bases outside the gene matches: 4. CDR3 residues: CASSSSTSGRNEQFF. DNA for the CDR3: TGCGCCAGCAGCTCGTCGACTAGCGGGAGGAATGAGCAGTTCTTC.

This clone came up a few times. The V gene is TRBV4-1, the J gene TRBJ2-5, with a tentative D call TRBD2 (5 bases). CDR3 size: 15 residues. Trimming cost V 4 bases and J 1 base, with 13 bases left between them. Germline V gene sequence: CDR1 MGHRA, CDR2 YSYEKL. The CDR3 bases are TGCGCCAGCAGCCCCTCGGGGAAAGCCCAAGAGACCCAGTACTTC. It encodes CASSPSGKAQETQYF.

A few counts support this clone. The chain recombines TRBV9 with TRBJ1-1; D not resolved. Trimming shortened V by 0 bases and J by 3 bases, and 12 bases separated the two germline ends. Germline loops: CDR1 SGDLS, CDR2 YYNGEE. This CDR3 has 15 amino acids. CDR3 loop: CASSVAQFADTEAFF. The CDR3 nucleotides read TGTGCCAGCAGCGTAGCTCAGTTTGCGGACACTGAAGCTTTCTTT.

The chain links TRBV7-2 to TRBJ2-4; 7 bases line up with TRBD2. J was trimmed by 4 bases and V by 0 bases; bases with no gene match: 0. CDR3 length equals 14 residues. The germline V gene encodes CDR1 SGHTA and CDR2 FQGNSA. CDR3 loop: CASSLAGGKNIQYF. The CDR3 bases are TGTGCCAGCAGCTTAGCGGGAGGGAAAAACATTCAGTACTTC. Complete variable domain (other parts from reference TRBV7-2 and TRBJ2-4): GAGVSQSPSNKVTEKGKDVELRCDPISGHTALYWYRQSLGQGLEFLIYFQGNSAPDKSGLPSDRFSAERTGGSVSTLTIQRTQQEDSAVYLCASSLAGGKNIQYFGAGTRLSVL.

The chain couples TRBV11-3 to TRBJ1-1; no firm D call. This CDR3 is 15 amino acids long. Germline CDR1 SGHNT, CDR2 YENEEA. V lost 1 base to trimming and J lost 11 bases, with 20 bases between them. This CDR3 reads CASSLVVGQTSGAFF. DNA of the CDR3: TGTGCCAGCAGCTTAGTGGTCGGCCAGACCTCCGGCGCTTTCTTT.